This TCR beta chain came from a study of shared clonotypes between healthy human individuals. When replicate PCRs were run on sorted subsets, they used about 220 ng DNA, around 33,000 T cell genomes. The protocol was immunoSEQ multiplex PCR, while the TCRdb copy is restricted to in-frame clones and leaves out a portion. In the table there are approximately 340,000 clones, around 79% of which are singletons. Germline lookup yields CDR1 SGHTA and CDR2 FQGNSA. The J segment lost 3 bases and the V segment lost 5 bases, leaving 16 bases of the junction unmatched. This CDR3 has 18 amino acids. The chain carries TRBV7-2 and TRBJ2-1; 7 positions agree with TRBD2. The sample taken for sequencing was memory CD4+ T cells sorted from blood. This sample's subset: CD45RA-negative fraction. The TCR originated in a man aged 30 to 39 in good health. The CDR3 nucleotides are TGTGCCAGCAGCCTAAGTAGGGTAGGACTAGGGGTCTACAATGAGCAGTTCTTC. Amino acids: CASSLSRVGLGVYNEQFF.